This record covers a single TCR beta chain. Other DNA sequences in this sample translate to the same CDR3. The CDR3 is made up of 13 amino acids. Germline V gene data show CDR1 as SGHRS and CDR2 as YFSETQ. The trim removed 0 bases at V and 6 bases at J, leaving 0 bases unmatched. This sample was included in a study of blood T cell repertoires in COVID-19. The repertoire was sequenced with immunoSEQ multiplex PCR; TCRdb's copy has only in-frame clones and lacks some. The data hold 200,000 to 250,000 clones, with 88% observed a single time. This TCR derives from a woman under 40 who had been exposed to COVID-19. The sequencing sample was made of PBMCs or T cells enriched from blood (not recorded which). The rearrangement uses TRBV5-1 and TRBJ2-7, with TRBD1 matching over 10 bases. In DNA form, the CDR3 reads TGCGCCAGCAGCTTGGGGACAGGGGGCGAGCAGTACTTC. This gives the protein CASSLGTGGEQYF.